These 4 T cell receptor beta chains came from one sample sequenced in a study of T cells of healthy individuals. TCRdb processed the 5' RACE reads anew with MiXCR; each CDR3 protein has one entry. The sample has roughly 76,000 distinct CDR3 sequences, roughly 5.1% seen once. The origin of the receptors is a female donor in good health.

This clonotype was recorded many times. This chain uses TRBV7-2 with TRBJ2-1; either TRBD1 or TRBD2 may supply D (6 bases each). Between the trimmed V and J ends, which lost 0 bases and 0 bases, there was a span of 9 bases. Germline CDR1 SGHTA, CDR2 FQGNSA. This CDR3 is built from 16 residues. The CDR3 reads CASSLAPGASYNEQFF. Written as DNA, the CDR3 is TGTGCCAGCAGCTTAGCCCCGGGGGCCTCCTACAATGAGCAGTTCTTC.

The chain employs TRBV7-9 and TRBJ1-4, with unresolved D. CDR1 and CDR2 (germline): SEHNR, FQNEAQ (reference sequence). The CDR3 is 18 amino acids. V lost 2 bases and J 3 bases, leaving 19 bases between the germline ends. The CDR3 spells CASSLSRSGGLANEKLFF. CDR3 coding DNA: TGTGCCAGCAGCTTAAGTAGGTCGGGCGGTCTGGCTAATGAAAAACTGTTTTTT.

CDR3 nucleotides: TGTGCCAGCAGCGCAACCTGGACTGAGGCAATGAACAATGAGCAGTTCTTC. Protein product: CASSATWTEAMNNEQFF. The chain couples TRBV7-9 to TRBJ2-1; the D gene is possibly TRBD2 (5 bases). Trimming removed 5 bases at V and 5 bases at J, with 22 bases between. Germline values: CDR1 SEHNR, CDR2 FQNEAQ (reference sequence). The CDR3 extends over 17 amino acids.

The table lists this clonotype with many counts. The chain employs TRBV7-2 and TRBJ2-7; D not certain. With 5 bases removed from V and 3 bases from J, the gap between germline ends came to 11 bases. Germline-derived CDR1 and CDR2 are SGHTA and FQGNSA. This CDR3 comprises 13 residues. The CDR3 DNA follows: TGTGCCAGCAGCACCTACCCCAACTACGAGCAGTACTTC. Residues: CASSTYPNYEQYF.